Listed here is a single T cell receptor (beta chain). The antigen is unknown. Healthy Caucasian individuals from Russia aged roughly 6 to 90 served as donors. Researchers collected ten milliliters of peripheral blood from every single donor. The CDR3 sequence is 18 residues long. From germline, CDR1 is SGHVS and CDR2 FNYEAQ. Trimming removed 0 bases at V and 7 bases at J, with 25 bases between. This entry comes from a study of blood T cells in healthy people across ages. General study findings and limits: It was held that the diversity estimates obtained from one million T cells were underestimates. Fewer expanded clones and more diversity marked long-lived versus aged donors.

Sample-barcoded 5' priming and a J-beta primer mix drove a second PCR of roughly 7 to 11 cycles. One entry per CDR3 protein, called by TCRdb with MiXCR from the 5' RACE reads. The sample consists of 780,000 or so distinct CDR3 sequences, approximately 60% of them appearing once. The sequencing input was blood. The source of this sequence is a man in his forties in good health. The rearrangement uses TRBV7-6 and TRBJ2-7, with D possibly called TRBD1 or TRBD2 (5 bases each). This chain's CDR3 is CASSLAGQAMGTYNEQYF. DNA for the CDR3: TGTGCCAGCAGCTTAGCTGGGCAGGCTATGGGGACGTACAATGAGCAGTACTTC.